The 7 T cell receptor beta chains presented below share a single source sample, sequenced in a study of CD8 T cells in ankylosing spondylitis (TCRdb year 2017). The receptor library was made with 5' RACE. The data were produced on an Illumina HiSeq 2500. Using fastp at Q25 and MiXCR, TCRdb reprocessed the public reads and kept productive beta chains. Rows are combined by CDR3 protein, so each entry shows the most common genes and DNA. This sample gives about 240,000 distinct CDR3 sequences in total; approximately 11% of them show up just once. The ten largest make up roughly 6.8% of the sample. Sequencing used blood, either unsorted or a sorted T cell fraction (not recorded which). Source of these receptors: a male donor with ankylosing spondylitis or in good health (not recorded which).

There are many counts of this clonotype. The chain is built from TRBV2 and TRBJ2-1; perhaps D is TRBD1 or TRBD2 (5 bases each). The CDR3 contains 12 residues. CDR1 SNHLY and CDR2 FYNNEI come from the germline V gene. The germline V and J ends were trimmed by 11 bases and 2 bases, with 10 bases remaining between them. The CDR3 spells CAEGRPYNEQFF. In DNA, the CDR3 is TGTGCCGAGGGGCGGCCCTACAATGAGCAGTTCTTC.

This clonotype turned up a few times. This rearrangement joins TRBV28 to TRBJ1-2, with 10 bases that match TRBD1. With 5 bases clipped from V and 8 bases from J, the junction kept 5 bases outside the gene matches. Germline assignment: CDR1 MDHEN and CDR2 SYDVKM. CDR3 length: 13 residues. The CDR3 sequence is CASSPGTGEGYTF. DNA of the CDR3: TGTGCCAGCAGTCCCGGGACAGGGGAAGGCTACACCTTC.

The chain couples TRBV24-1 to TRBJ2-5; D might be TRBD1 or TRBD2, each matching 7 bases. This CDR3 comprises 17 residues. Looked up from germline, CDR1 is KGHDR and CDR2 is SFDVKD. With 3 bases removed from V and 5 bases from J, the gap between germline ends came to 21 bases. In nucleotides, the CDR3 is TGTGCCACCAGTGATGGGACGGCAGGGAGGGGGCAGGAGACCCAGTACTTC. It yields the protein CATSDGTAGRGQETQYF.

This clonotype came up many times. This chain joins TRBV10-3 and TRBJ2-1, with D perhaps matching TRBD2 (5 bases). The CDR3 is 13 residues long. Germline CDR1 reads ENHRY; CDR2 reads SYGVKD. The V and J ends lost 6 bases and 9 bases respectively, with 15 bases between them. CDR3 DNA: TGTGCCATCAGGATAGACGGAGGTGGTGAGCAGTTCTTC. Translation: CAIRIDGGGEQFF.

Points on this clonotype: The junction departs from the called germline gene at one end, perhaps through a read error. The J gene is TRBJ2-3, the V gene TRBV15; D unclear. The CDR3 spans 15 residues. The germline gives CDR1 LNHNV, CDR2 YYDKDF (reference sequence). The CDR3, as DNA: TGTGCCACCAGCAGAGATCGGTGGAGCACAGATATGCAGTATTTT. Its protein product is CATSRDRWSTDMQYF.

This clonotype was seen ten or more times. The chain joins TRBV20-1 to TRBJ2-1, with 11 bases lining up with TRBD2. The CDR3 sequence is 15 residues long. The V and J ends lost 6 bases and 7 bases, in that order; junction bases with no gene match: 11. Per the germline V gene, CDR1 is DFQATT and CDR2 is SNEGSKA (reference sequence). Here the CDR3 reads CSALELAGVNNEQFF. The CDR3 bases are TGCAGTGCCCTCGAACTAGCGGGAGTAAATAATGAGCAGTTCTTC.

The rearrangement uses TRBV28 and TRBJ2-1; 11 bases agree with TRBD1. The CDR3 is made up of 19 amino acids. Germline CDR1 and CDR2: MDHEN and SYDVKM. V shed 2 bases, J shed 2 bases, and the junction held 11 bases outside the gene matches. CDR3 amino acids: CASSLTVARGQGAYNEQFF. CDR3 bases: TGTGCCAGCAGTTTAACGGTGGCCCGGGGACAGGGGGCCTACAATGAGCAGTTCTTC.